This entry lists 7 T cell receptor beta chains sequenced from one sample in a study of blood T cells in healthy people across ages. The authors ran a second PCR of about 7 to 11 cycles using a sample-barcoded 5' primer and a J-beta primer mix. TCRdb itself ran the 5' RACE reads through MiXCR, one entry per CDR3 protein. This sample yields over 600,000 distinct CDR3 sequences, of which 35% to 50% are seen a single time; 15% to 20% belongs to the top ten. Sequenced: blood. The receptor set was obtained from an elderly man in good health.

CDR3 DNA: TGTGCCAGCAGCTCAGGAACTAGGTTCACAGATACGCAGTATTTT. Translating it yields CASSSGTRFTDTQYF. The V and J genes are TRBV7-9 and TRBJ2-3; tentatively, D is TRBD2 (5 bases). The CDR3 has 15 amino acids. V lost 4 bases and J lost 2, with 13 bases in between. The V gene's germline CDR1 is SEHNR and CDR2 FQNEAQ (reference sequence).

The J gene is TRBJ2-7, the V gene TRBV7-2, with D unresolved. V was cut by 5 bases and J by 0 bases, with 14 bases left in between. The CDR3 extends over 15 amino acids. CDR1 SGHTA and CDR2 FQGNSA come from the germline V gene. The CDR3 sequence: CASSPRLLPSYEQYF. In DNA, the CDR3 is TGTGCCAGCAGCCCGAGACTGCTCCCCTCCTACGAGCAGTACTTC.

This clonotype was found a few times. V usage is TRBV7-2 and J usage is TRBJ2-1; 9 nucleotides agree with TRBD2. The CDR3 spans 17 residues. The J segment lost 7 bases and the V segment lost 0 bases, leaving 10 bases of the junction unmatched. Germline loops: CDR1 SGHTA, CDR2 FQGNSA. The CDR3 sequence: CASSLALSGRIWNEQFF. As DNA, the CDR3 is TGTGCCAGCAGCTTAGCGCTTAGCGGGAGAATTTGGAATGAGCAGTTCTTC.

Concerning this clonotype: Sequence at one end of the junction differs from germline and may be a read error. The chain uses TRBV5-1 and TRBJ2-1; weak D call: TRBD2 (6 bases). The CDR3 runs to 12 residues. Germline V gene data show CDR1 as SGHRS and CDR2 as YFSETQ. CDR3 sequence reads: CTSSLGTFEQFF. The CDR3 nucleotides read TGCACCAGCAGCTTGGGGACTTTTGAGCAGTTCTTC.

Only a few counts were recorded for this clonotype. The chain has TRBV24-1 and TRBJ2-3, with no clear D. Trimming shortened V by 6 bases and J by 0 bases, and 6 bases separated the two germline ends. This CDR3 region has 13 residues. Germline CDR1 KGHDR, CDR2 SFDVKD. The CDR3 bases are TGTGCCACCAGTTCCCATAGCACAGATACGCAGTATTTT. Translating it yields CATSSHSTDTQYF.

The chain's CDR3 is CASSPEDRGGGYTF. In DNA, the CDR3 is TGTGCCAGCAGTCCGGAGGACAGGGGGGGTGGCTACACCTTC. This chain uses TRBV12-3 or TRBV12-4 with TRBJ1-2; 10 nucleotides align to TRBD1. This CDR3 spans 14 amino acids. V shed 5 bases and J 7 bases; nucleotides not matched to a gene: 7.

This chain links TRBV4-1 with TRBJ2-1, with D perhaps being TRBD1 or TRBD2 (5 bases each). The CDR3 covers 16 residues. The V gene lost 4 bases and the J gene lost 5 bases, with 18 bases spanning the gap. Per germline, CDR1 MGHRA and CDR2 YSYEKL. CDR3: CASSPSPARDHNEQFF. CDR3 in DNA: TGCGCCAGCAGCCCGTCCCCAGCGAGGGACCACAATGAGCAGTTCTTC.